Reported below is one T cell receptor beta chain. This clone came up a few times. The target of this receptor is not known. The sample holds no much larger clone one base away, and base qualities are not on file. This entry comes from a study of cytomegalovirus exposure and HLA in healthy donors (dated 2017 in TCRdb). Describing the broader study: A later analysis indicated that the 120 validation repertoires were generated on the platform also employed for the approximately 700 repertoires of the first cohort. In addition to the first cohort of 666 subjects, a separate validation cohort of under 150 different subjects was used. The study aimed to test whether cataloging public T cell receptors could reveal signatures of past pathogen exposure. High-throughput TCR immunosequencing, statistical association of individual TCRs with disease status, and machine learning were combined to predict cytomegalovirus infection status.

Separate from the roughly 700-subject first cohort, the validation cohort of roughly 110 subjects was the group to which the donors belonged. The library was built by means of the immunoSEQ multiplex PCR assay. Per the authors' processing: To diagnose cytomegalovirus status from the catalog of TCR beta chain sequences, a statistical classification framework was built. TCRdb stores this immuneACCESS table with in-frame sequences only. Part of the clones is absent; in the studies checked, under half of the shortfall reflects unresolved V genes, and no reason is known for the rest. That table gives V, J and clone size, and the DNA gave D and trimming. The sample contains 250,000 to 400,000 clones, about nine tenths of them found a single time. The ten largest clones represent roughly 1.2% of the sample. The CDR3 covers 17 residues, taking in both the cysteine and the phenylalanine. Only the CDR3 region is kept as DNA, spanning 51 bases read in frame from base 1. The junction carries 15 bases between V and J, which are trimmed by 1 base and 0 bases respectively. As encoded in the germline V gene, CDR1 is LGHNA while CDR2 is YNFKEQ.

General findings and caveats noted by the study authors: Across donors, most TCR sequences were observed very rarely, whereas some public TCRs were present in many individuals. The classifier was reported to diagnose cytomegalovirus status with high specificity and sensitivity in both the original cohort and the validation cohort. A later analysis had no HLA typing for the validation cohort, so co-occurrence there was scored across all 120 or so repertoires. Of the cluster scores, 90% to 95% were above 0 in a later analysis, which found that TCRs clustered in the first cohort also tended to co-occur in the 120 or so validation repertoires. A total of fewer than 200 TCR beta chains were listed by the study as associated with cytomegalovirus. The authors suggested that the approach could potentially be extended to other disease states and immunological phenotypes. A few of the identified cytomegalovirus-associated TCR beta chains were confirmed in vitro to be specific for cytomegalovirus antigens.

The chain is made from TRBV4-2 and TRBJ1-2, with the identity of the D gene unclear. The receptor was derived from a woman aged 30 to 39 in good health and CMV-seropositive. Specimen: PBMCs. In nucleotides, the sequence is TGTGCCAGCAGCCAAGCTGGAGGGATCCATTCTAACTATGGCTACACCTTC. Protein translation: CASSQAGGIHSNYGYTF.